A selection of T cell receptor beta chains follows, all from one sample in a study of blood T cell repertoires in COVID-19. Data came from immunoSEQ multiplex PCR; TCRdb stores just in-frame clones and leaves some out. Of 180,000 or so clones in the sample, more than 75% were seen once. The sequenced sample consisted of peripheral blood. The receptors come from a man younger than 35 with active or convalescent COVID-19. Each CDR3 is given with its conserved first and last residue. The order of the fields is D gene, clone size, V gene, J gene, CDR3 protein, CDR3 DNA. D genes are given only for firm matches. Size tells how often a clone was seen (once, few, many) or the class of an expanded clone, and some rows leave it out.

d_call: NA; clone_size: NA; v_call: TRBV29-1; j_call: TRBJ2-4; cdr3_aa: CSVEDLDREDKNIQYF; cdr3_nt: TGCAGCGTTGAAGACTTAGACAGGGAGGACAAAAACATTCAGTACTTC
d_call: NA; clone_size: NA; v_call: TRBV11-3; j_call: TRBJ2-6; cdr3_aa: CASSLAGSGANVLTF; cdr3_nt: TGTGCCAGCAGCTTAGCGGGGTCTGGGGCCAACGTCCTGACTTTC
d_call: NA; clone_size: NA; v_call: TRBV12-5; j_call: TRBJ1-1; cdr3_aa: CASGPLAGEAFF; cdr3_nt: TGTGCTAGTGGTCCCCTGGCGGGTGAAGCTTTCTTT
d_call: TRBD2; clone_size: NA; v_call: TRBV2; j_call: TRBJ2-7; cdr3_aa: CASTGGAYEQYF; cdr3_nt: TGTGCCAGCACGGGAGGGGCCTACGAGCAGTACTTC
d_call: TRBD1; clone_size: NA; v_call: TRBV4-2; j_call: TRBJ2-2; cdr3_aa: CASSLRDRGTGELFF; cdr3_nt: TGTGCCAGCAGCCTCCGGGACAGGGGAACCGGGGAGCTGTTTTTT
d_call: NA; clone_size: NA; v_call: TRBV12-3/TRBV12-4; j_call: TRBJ2-7; cdr3_aa: CASRREPLYEQYF; cdr3_nt: TGTGCCAGCAGGCGGGAACCCCTCTACGAGCAGTACTTC
d_call: NA; clone_size: NA; v_call: TRBV19; j_call: TRBJ1-1; cdr3_aa: CASSMAASAFF; cdr3_nt: TGTGCCAGTAGTATGGCGGCGAGTGCTTTCTTT
d_call: NA; clone_size: once; v_call: TRBV7-9; j_call: TRBJ1-6; cdr3_aa: CASSSSGTNTSPLHF; cdr3_nt: TGTGCCAGCAGCTCCTCCGGGACTAATACTTCACCCCTCCACTTT
d_call: TRBD1; clone_size: NA; v_call: TRBV19; j_call: TRBJ1-2; cdr3_aa: CASSTYTGTAYGYTF; cdr3_nt: TGTGCCAGTAGTACTTACACCGGGACAGCCTATGGCTACACCTTC
d_call: TRBD1; clone_size: NA; v_call: TRBV6-5; j_call: TRBJ1-4; cdr3_aa: CASSDNRGSNEKLFF; cdr3_nt: TGTGCCAGCAGCGATAACAGGGGGTCAAATGAAAAACTGTTTTTT
d_call: NA; clone_size: NA; v_call: TRBV19; j_call: TRBJ1-4; cdr3_aa: CASSHGNEKLFF; cdr3_nt: TGTGCCAGTAGCCACGGTAATGAAAAACTGTTTTTT
d_call: NA; clone_size: NA; v_call: TRBV19; j_call: TRBJ1-5; cdr3_aa: CASSISNRVDQPQHF; cdr3_nt: TGTGCCAGTAGTATTTCGAACAGAGTGGATCAGCCCCAGCATTTT
d_call: NA; clone_size: NA; v_call: TRBV6-1; j_call: TRBJ1-5; cdr3_aa: CASSERQGLQPQHF; cdr3_nt: TGTGCCAGCAGCGAACGCCAGGGCCTACAGCCCCAGCATTTT
d_call: NA; clone_size: NA; v_call: TRBV7-9; j_call: TRBJ1-1; cdr3_aa: CASSLSSGMNTEAFF; cdr3_nt: TGTGCCAGCAGCTTAAGCTCGGGGATGAACACTGAAGCTTTCTTT
d_call: NA; clone_size: NA; v_call: TRBV5-5; j_call: TRBJ1-6; cdr3_aa: CASSLQEAPLHF; cdr3_nt: TGTGCCAGCAGCTTGCAGGAAGCACCCCTCCACTTT
d_call: NA; clone_size: NA; v_call: TRBV27; j_call: TRBJ2-3; cdr3_aa: CASSSGSYPGDTQYF; cdr3_nt: TGTGCCAGCAGTTCGGGGAGTTACCCCGGAGATACGCAGTATTTT
d_call: NA; clone_size: NA; v_call: TRBV5-1; j_call: TRBJ1-2; cdr3_aa: CASRFLAGANYGYTF; cdr3_nt: TGCGCCAGCAGGTTTCTAGCAGGGGCTAACTATGGCTACACCTTC
d_call: NA; clone_size: once; v_call: TRBV6-5; j_call: TRBJ1-1; cdr3_aa: CASTQGRSEAFF; cdr3_nt: TGTGCCAGCACCCAAGGGAGGTCTGAAGCTTTCTTT
d_call: NA; clone_size: NA; v_call: TRBV28; j_call: TRBJ1-1; cdr3_aa: CASTLPGGGPLNTEAFF; cdr3_nt: TGTGCCAGCACCCTACCCGGGGGAGGCCCCCTGAACACTGAAGCTTTCTTT
d_call: NA; clone_size: once; v_call: TRBV9; j_call: TRBJ1-6; cdr3_aa: CASSVVDSGSPLHF; cdr3_nt: TGTGCCAGCAGCGTAGTGGACAGTGGCTCACCCCTCCACTTT
d_call: NA; clone_size: NA; v_call: TRBV7-9; j_call: TRBJ2-5; cdr3_aa: CASSPLGPPRQETQYF; cdr3_nt: TGTGCCAGCAGCCCTCTCGGTCCCCCGAGACAAGAGACCCAGTACTTC
d_call: TRBD1; clone_size: once; v_call: TRBV3-1/TRBV3-2; j_call: TRBJ1-1; cdr3_aa: CASMQRTGDTEAFF; cdr3_nt: TGTGCCAGCATGCAGAGGACAGGGGACACTGAAGCTTTCTTT
d_call: NA; clone_size: NA; v_call: TRBV10-3; j_call: TRBJ2-7; cdr3_aa: CAISEPHEGQTSYEQYF; cdr3_nt: TGTGCCATCAGTGAGCCCCATGAGGGACAAACTTCCTACGAGCAGTACTTC
d_call: TRBD1; clone_size: NA; v_call: TRBV5-5; j_call: TRBJ2-5; cdr3_aa: CASSLAGRTGFLETQYF; cdr3_nt: TGTGCCAGCAGCTTGGCCGGGCGGACAGGGTTTTTAGAGACCCAGTACTTC
d_call: NA; clone_size: NA; v_call: TRBV7-2; j_call: TRBJ1-5; cdr3_aa: CASSLGIGGFQPQHF; cdr3_nt: TGTGCCAGCAGCTTAGGAATAGGGGGATTTCAGCCCCAGCATTTT
d_call: TRBD1; clone_size: NA; v_call: TRBV7-9; j_call: TRBJ2-5; cdr3_aa: CASSLQDRGPQETQYF; cdr3_nt: TGTGCCAGCAGCTTGCAAGACAGGGGCCCCCAAGAGACCCAGTACTTC
d_call: NA; clone_size: NA; v_call: TRBV2; j_call: TRBJ1-3; cdr3_aa: CASSEGEGVGNTIYF; cdr3_nt: TGTGCCAGCAGTGAAGGTGAAGGGGTAGGAAACACCATATATTTT
d_call: NA; clone_size: NA; v_call: TRBV18; j_call: TRBJ2-7; cdr3_aa: CASSPPMQEGIRRSYEQYF; cdr3_nt: TGTGCCAGCTCACCACCGATGCAGGAGGGGATTCGGAGGTCCTACGAGCAGTACTTC
d_call: NA; clone_size: once; v_call: TRBV9; j_call: TRBJ1-2; cdr3_aa: CASSPSGTNYGYTF; cdr3_nt: TGTGCCAGCAGCCCAAGCGGGACTAACTATGGCTACACCTTC
d_call: NA; clone_size: few; v_call: TRBV11-2; j_call: TRBJ1-6; cdr3_aa: CASSRWGLGDSPLHF; cdr3_nt: TGTGCCAGCAGCCGATGGGGGCTAGGTGATTCACCCCTCCACTTT
d_call: NA; clone_size: once; v_call: TRBV24-1; j_call: TRBJ2-1; cdr3_aa: CATRGQSYNEQFF; cdr3_nt: TGTGCCACCAGAGGACAGTCGTACAATGAGCAGTTCTTC
d_call: NA; clone_size: once; v_call: TRBV7-8; j_call: TRBJ2-7; cdr3_aa: CASSPRQNEQYF; cdr3_nt: TGTGCCAGCAGCCCGCGACAGAACGAGCAGTACTTC
d_call: TRBD1; clone_size: NA; v_call: TRBV19; j_call: TRBJ1-2; cdr3_aa: CASSARGANYGYTF; cdr3_nt: TGTGCCAGTAGTGCCAGGGGGGCTAACTATGGCTACACCTTC
d_call: NA; clone_size: NA; v_call: TRBV5-4; j_call: TRBJ2-7; cdr3_aa: CASRKQGTYEQYF; cdr3_nt: TGTGCCAGCAGAAAACAGGGAACCTACGAGCAGTACTTC
d_call: NA; clone_size: NA; v_call: TRBV24-1; j_call: TRBJ1-5; cdr3_aa: CATSDSYSNQPQHF; cdr3_nt: TGTGCCACCAGTGATTCGTATAGCAATCAGCCCCAGCATTTT
d_call: TRBD1; clone_size: NA; v_call: TRBV2; j_call: TRBJ1-1; cdr3_aa: CASSTGGSVFQAFF; cdr3_nt: TGTGCCAGCTCGACAGGGGGCTCGGTATTTCAAGCTTTCTTT
d_call: TRBD2; clone_size: once; v_call: TRBV11-3; j_call: TRBJ2-1; cdr3_aa: CASSLPGTSTNEQFF; cdr3_nt: TGTGCCAGCAGCTTACCCGGGACTAGTACCAATGAGCAGTTCTTC
d_call: NA; clone_size: few; v_call: TRBV30; j_call: TRBJ1-6; cdr3_aa: CAWSLSQGSYNSPLHF; cdr3_nt: TGTGCCTGGAGTTTGAGTCAGGGGTCCTATAATTCACCCCTCCACTTT
d_call: NA; clone_size: NA; v_call: TRBV14; j_call: TRBJ2-3; cdr3_aa: CASQKAGLDTQYF; cdr3_nt: TGTGCCAGTCAAAAGGCAGGGTTAGATACGCAGTATTTT
d_call: NA; clone_size: NA; v_call: TRBV11-3; j_call: TRBJ2-7; cdr3_aa: CASSPLSYEQYF; cdr3_nt: TGTGCCAGCAGCCCCCTCTCCTACGAGCAGTACTTC
d_call: NA; clone_size: NA; v_call: TRBV27; j_call: TRBJ1-4; cdr3_aa: CASSSLGWGLNEKLFF; cdr3_nt: TGTGCCAGCAGTTCCCTGGGTTGGGGGCTCAACGAAAAACTGTTTTTT